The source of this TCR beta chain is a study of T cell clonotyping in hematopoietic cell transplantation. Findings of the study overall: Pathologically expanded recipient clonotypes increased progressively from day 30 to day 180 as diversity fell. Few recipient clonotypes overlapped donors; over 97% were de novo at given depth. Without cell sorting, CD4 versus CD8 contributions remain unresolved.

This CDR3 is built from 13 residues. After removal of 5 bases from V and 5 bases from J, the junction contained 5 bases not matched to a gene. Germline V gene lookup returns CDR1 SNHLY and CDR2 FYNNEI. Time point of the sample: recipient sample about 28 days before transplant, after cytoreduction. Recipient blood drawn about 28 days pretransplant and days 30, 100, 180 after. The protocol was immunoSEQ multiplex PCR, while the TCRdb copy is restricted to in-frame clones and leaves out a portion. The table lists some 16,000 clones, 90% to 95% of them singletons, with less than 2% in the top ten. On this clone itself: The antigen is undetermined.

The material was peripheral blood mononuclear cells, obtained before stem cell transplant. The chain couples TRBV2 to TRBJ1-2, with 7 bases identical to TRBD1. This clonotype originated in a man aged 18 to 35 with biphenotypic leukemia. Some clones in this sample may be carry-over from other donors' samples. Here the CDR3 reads CASSLQGQYGYTF. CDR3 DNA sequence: TGTGCCAGCAGTTTACAGGGGCAGTATGGCTACACCTTC.